These T cell receptor beta chains were read from a single sample in a study of Ad26.COV2.S vaccination and SARS-CoV-2 variants. TCRdb's table, derived via immunoSEQ multiplex PCR, lists solely in-frame clones and lacks some. The sample yields some 370,000 clones, around 82% seen once. The sample consisted of peripheral blood, taken in a trial of Ad26.COV2.S vaccine versus placebo. The receptors originated from a person aged 18-65 years who received the Ad26.COV2.S COVID-19 vaccine or a placebo. The CDR3 runs from the conserved cysteine through the conserved F or W. The D gene is left open where the match is weak. Where a row states a size, it is once, few, many or the class of an expanded clone; other rows omit it.

size | D | J | V | DNA | CDR3
once | NA | TRBJ2-7 | TRBV12-5 | TGTGCTAGTGGCCCCGCGGGACGCCCGTACGAGCAGTACTTC | CASGPAGRPYEQYF
once | TRBD1 | TRBJ1-2 | TRBV13 | TGTGCCAGCAGCGTCCCAAGTGACAGGGCTGTCTATGGCTACACCTTC | CASSVPSDRAVYGYTF
NA | TRBD1 | TRBJ1-2 | TRBV3-1/TRBV3-2 | TGTGCCAGCAGCCAGGCCGGGACAGGGGGACATGGCTACACCTTC | CASSQAGTGGHGYTF
once | NA | TRBJ2-7 | TRBV18 | TGTGCCAGCTCACCACATACGGATTCCTACGAGCAGTACTTC | CASSPHTDSYEQYF
NA | NA | TRBJ1-2 | TRBV5-6 | TGTGCCAGCAGTGACAGGTCTCCGGGTGGCTACACCTTC | CASSDRSPGGYTF
NA | NA | TRBJ2-5 | TRBV6-1 | TGTGCCAGCAGTGAACCATGGACCCAAGAGACCCAGTACTTC | CASSEPWTQETQYF
NA | NA | TRBJ1-2 | TRBV12-3/TRBV12-4 | TGTGCCAGCAGTTCCCAGGCCTATGGCTACACCTTC | CASSSQAYGYTF
NA | NA | TRBJ1-1 | TRBV6-1 | TGTGCCAGCAGTGACAGGTACACTGAAGCTTTCTTT | CASSDRYTEAFF
NA | TRBD2 | TRBJ2-3 | TRBV3-1/TRBV3-2 | TGTGCCAGCAGCCAAGACCCGAGACTAGCGGGGAACACAGATACGCAGTATTTT | CASSQDPRLAGNTDTQYF
NA | NA | TRBJ1-1 | TRBV4-3 | TGCGCCAGCAGCCACTCCCCGGGGCTCGAGGGAAGGGCTTTCTTT | CASSHSPGLEGRAFF
NA | TRBD1 | TRBJ2-1 | TRBV9 | TGTGCCAGCAGCCCCCAGATACAGGGGGCTTGGTACAATGAGCAGTTCTTC | CASSPQIQGAWYNEQFF
NA | TRBD2 | TRBJ2-3 | TRBV9 | TGTGCCAGCAGCGGGGGACTAGCGGGGGCGGATACGCAGTATTTT | CASSGGLAGADTQYF
NA | NA | TRBJ1-2 | TRBV6-1 | TGTGCCAGCAGTGTAGGGGGGCTGGGCAGAGATAGCTATGGCTACACCTTC | CASSVGGLGRDSYGYTF
NA | NA | TRBJ1-6 | TRBV10-3 | TGTGCCATCAGTGAGTCGACACCTCGGGGACCTTATTCACCCCTCCACTTT | CAISESTPRGPYSPLHF
NA | NA | TRBJ2-1 | TRBV6-6 | TGTGCCAGCAGTTACTCTACTCACAATGAGCAGTTCTTC | CASSYSTHNEQFF
NA | NA | TRBJ1-2 | TRBV2 | TGTGCCAGCAGTGAAAGGCGGACGAACTATGGCTACACCTTC | CASSERRTNYGYTF
few | TRBD2 | TRBJ2-5 | TRBV14 | TGTGCCAGCAGCCAACGGCGGGAGGCCCAAGAGACCCAGTACTTC | CASSQRREAQETQYF
NA | TRBD1 | TRBJ2-2 | TRBV24-1 | TGTGCCACCAGTGATTGGACAGGAGAGGGGGAGCTGTTTTTT | CATSDWTGEGELFF
NA | TRBD1 | TRBJ2-5 | TRBV2 | TGTGCCAGCCTTCCAGGGGGCGGGGTGGGGAAAGAGACCCAGTACTTC | CASLPGGGVGKETQYF
NA | TRBD2 | TRBJ2-1 | TRBV7-2 | TGTGCCAGCACCTCGCCGGGACTAGCGGGAGGGGGCGAGCAGTTCTTC | CASTSPGLAGGGEQFF